A selection of T cell receptor beta chains follows, all from one sample in a study of immune evolution from preneoplasia to lung adenocarcinoma. TCRdb's table, derived via immunoSEQ multiplex PCR, lists solely in-frame clones and lacks some. This table holds some 41,000 clones, roughly 80% found once. The sequenced sample consisted of FFPE invasive lung adenocarcinoma tissue. Receptor source: a person in their 60s with lung adenocarcinoma. Both conserved end residues are part of each CDR3. D genes are given only for firm matches. Clone size is not always given. Where it is, it says once, few, many or a class for expanded clones.

clone_size j_call v_call d_call cdr3_aa cdr3_nt
. TRBJ2-2 TRBV5-1 . CASSYDGGGELFF TGCGCCAGCAGCTACGACGGCGGGGGGGAGCTGTTTTTT
. TRBJ2-1 TRBV14 TRBD1 CASSQERGLTYNEQFF TGTGCCAGCAGCCAAGAAAGGGGGCTCACCTACAATGAGCAGTTCTTC
. TRBJ1-5 TRBV19 TRBD1 CASKLTGGNQPQHF TGTGCCAGTAAACTGACAGGGGGCAATCAGCCCCAGCATTTT
. TRBJ1-3 TRBV5-1 . CASSSGYSGNTIYF TGCGCCAGCAGTTCAGGGTACTCTGGAAACACCATATATTTT
. TRBJ2-3 TRBV15 . CATSREFNTQYF TGTGCCACCAGCAGAGAATTTAATACGCAGTATTTT
few TRBJ2-2 TRBV29-1 TRBD2 CSIPGGGPTGELFF TGCAGCATCCCCGGCGGGGGGCCCACCGGGGAGCTGTTTTTT
few TRBJ1-2 TRBV29-1 TRBD1 CSVGSGTGKGYTF TGCAGCGTTGGATCGGGGACAGGGAAGGGCTACACCTTC
. TRBJ1-2 TRBV28 . CASSSLTNYGYTF TGTGCCAGCAGCTCGCTTACTAACTATGGCTACACCTTC
. TRBJ2-5 TRBV19 . CASRGVKNRETQYF TGTGCTTCGAGGGGGGTAAAAAATAGGGAGACCCAGTACTTC
. TRBJ2-2 TRBV7-9 TRBD1 CASSRGTGGLGTGELFF TGTGCCAGCAGCCGAGGGACAGGGGGCCTGGGCACCGGGGAGCTGTTTTTT
. TRBJ2-7 TRBV4-1 TRBD1 CASSRGQGAAYEQYF TGCGCCAGCAGCCGCGGACAGGGGGCAGCTTACGAGCAGTACTTC
. TRBJ1-1 TRBV21-1 . CASSKGHTEAFF TGTGCCAGCAGCAAAGGACACACTGAAGCTTTCTTT
. TRBJ1-5 TRBV6-4 . CASIAGRAQPQHF TGTGCCAGCATAGCGGGCAGGGCTCAGCCCCAGCATTTT
. TRBJ1-2 TRBV11-3 . CASSPRSSVGGYGYTF TGTGCCAGCAGCCCCCGCTCCTCGGTAGGCGGCTATGGCTACACCTTC
few TRBJ1-2 TRBV7-8 . CASSLSGDYGYTF TGTGCCAGCAGCTTGTCCGGGGACTATGGCTACACCTTC
. TRBJ2-2 TRBV6-1 TRBD2 CASSGGRITGELFF TGTGCCAGCAGTGGCGGGAGGATTACCGGGGAGCTGTTTTTT
. TRBJ1-1 TRBV6-5 . CASSLRENTEAFF TGTGCCAGCAGCCTACGGGAGAACACTGAAGCTTTTTTT
. TRBJ2-7 TRBV7-9 . CASSLSGDEQYF TGTGCCAGCAGCTTAAGTGGGGACGAGCAGTACTTC
. TRBJ2-5 TRBV5-1 . CASSSPSDQGRETQYF TGCGCCAGCAGCTCACCCTCGGACCAAGGGCGAGAGACCCAGTACTTC
few TRBJ2-3 TRBV5-6 . CASSLYRYPRTDTQYF TGTGCCAGCAGCTTGTACAGGTACCCTCGCACAGATACGCAGTATTTT